These T cell receptor beta chains were read from a single sample in a study of blood T cell repertoires in COVID-19. Data came from immunoSEQ multiplex PCR; TCRdb stores just in-frame clones and leaves some out. The sample shows about 150,000 clones, roughly 80% of them seen only once. The sequenced sample was peripheral blood. Receptors originate from a woman aged 55-69 years with COVID-19, enrolled during active disease. Both conserved end residues are part of each CDR3. The order of the fields is D gene, clone size, V gene, J gene, CDR3 protein, CDR3 DNA. The D gene is left open where the match is weak. Size is omitted from some rows. Given values are once, few, many or a class for expanded clones.

>.|once|TRBV29-1|TRBJ2-7
CSVGGGDFRSYEQYF
TGCAGCGTTGGTGGAGGGGACTTTCGGTCCTACGAGCAGTACTTC
>TRBD1|.|TRBV6-5|TRBJ2-7
CASSSWTGIYEQYF
TGTGCCAGCAGTAGTTGGACAGGGATTTACGAGCAGTACTTC
>.|.|TRBV10-2|TRBJ1-3
CASSTGYSGNTIYF
TGCGCCAGCAGTACAGGTTACTCTGGAAACACCATATATTTT
>.|once|TRBV3-1/TRBV3-2|TRBJ1-4
CASSQERQAEKLFF
TGTGCCAGCAGCCAAGAGCGACAGGCTGAAAAACTGTTTTTT
>.|.|TRBV10-2|TRBJ2-3
CASSESYSAGLTDTQYF
TGCGCCAGCAGTGAGTCGTATTCGGCGGGCCTCACAGATACGCAGTATTTT
>.|.|TRBV27|TRBJ2-6
CASSFNARQTGANVLTF
TGTGCCAGCAGTTTTAATGCCCGACAGACGGGGGCCAACGTCCTGACTTTC
>.|.|TRBV5-1|TRBJ2-1
CASSFGPTGNEQFF
TGCGCCAGCAGCTTTGGACCTACGGGGAATGAGCAGTTCTTC
>.|.|TRBV6-2/TRBV6-3|TRBJ1-2
CASSYGQPRPFYGYTF
TGTGCCAGCAGTTACGGGCAGCCTCGTCCCTTCTATGGCTACACCTTC
>TRBD1|.|TRBV3-1/TRBV3-2|TRBJ2-1
CASSQEAYGQGRGNEQFF
TGTGCCAGCAGCCAAGAAGCTTATGGACAGGGGAGGGGCAATGAGCAGTTCTTC
>.|.|TRBV18|TRBJ1-5
CASSLSRDSNQPQHF
TGTGCCAGCTCACTATCCAGGGATAGCAATCAGCCCCAGCATTTT
>TRBD1|.|TRBV19|TRBJ1-1
CASSFSLTNRGADTEAFF
TGTGCCAGTAGTTTTTCCCTCACGAACAGGGGGGCGGACACTGAAGCTTTCTTT
>.|.|TRBV5-1|TRBJ1-6
CASSLGAPGGGQTLHF
TGCGCCAGCAGCTTGGGGGCGCCCGGGGGAGGTCAGACCCTCCACTTT
>.|.|TRBV3-1/TRBV3-2|TRBJ1-1
CASFRGTEAFF
TGTGCCAGCTTCAGGGGTACTGAAGCTTTCTTT
>.|.|TRBV6-5|TRBJ1-4
CAGTSGVKLFF
TGTGCCGGGACTTCGGGAGTAAAACTGTTTTTT
>.|.|TRBV4-1|TRBJ2-7
CASSLQVRGRGNYEQYF
TGCGCCAGCAGCCTTCAGGTCCGGGGGAGAGGGAACTACGAGCAGTACTTC
>TRBD2|.|TRBV9|TRBJ2-1
CASSPGLAGVSNEQFF
TGTGCCAGCAGCCCGGGACTAGCGGGAGTTTCCAATGAGCAGTTCTTC
>.|.|TRBV10-1|TRBJ2-7
CASSVAPGYEQYF
TGCGCCAGCAGTGTAGCCCCAGGGTACGAGCAGTACTTC
>.|.|TRBV5-1|TRBJ1-1
CASSLQLNTEAFF
TGCGCCAGCAGCCTGCAGTTGAACACTGAAGCTTTCTTT
>.|few|TRBV9|TRBJ1-6
CASREDSLSSYNSPLHF
TGTGCCAGCAGAGAGGACTCCTTAAGCTCCTATAATTCACCCCTCCACTTT
>TRBD1|.|TRBV4-1|TRBJ2-6
CASSLGQELSGANVLTF
TGCGCCAGCAGCCTCGGACAGGAACTCTCTGGGGCCAACGTCCTGACTTTC
>.|.|TRBV6-5|TRBJ1-2
CASSYSWEGLDGYTF
TGTGCCAGCAGTTACTCATGGGAAGGACTCGATGGCTACACCTTC
>.|.|TRBV18|TRBJ1-5
CASSPSQPGGNQPQHF
TGTGCCAGCTCACCATCTCAGCCAGGGGGCAATCAGCCCCAGCATTTT
>.|.|TRBV6-5|TRBJ1-2
CASSYSTDNYGYTF
TGTGCCAGCAGTTACTCGACAGACAACTATGGCTACACCTTC
>TRBD1|.|TRBV5-6|TRBJ1-5
CASSLGQGGQPQHF
TGTGCCAGCAGTCTTGGACAGGGAGGACAGCCCCAGCATTTT
>TRBD1|.|TRBV19|TRBJ1-2
CASSMWDRDYGYTF
TGTGCCAGTAGTATGTGGGACAGGGACTATGGCTACACCTTC
>.|.|TRBV6-5|TRBJ2-1
CASSYSGTSYNEQFF
TGTGCCAGCAGTTACTCGGGCACCTCCTACAATGAGCAGTTCTTC
>.|.|TRBV5-1|TRBJ2-3
CASSSGHSTDTQYF
TGCGCCAGCAGCTCCGGACACAGCACAGATACGCAGTATTTT
>TRBD1|.|TRBV6-5|TRBJ1-2
CASRGTVGNYGYTF
TGTGCCAGCAGAGGGACAGTGGGGAACTATGGCTACACCTTC
>.|.|TRBV10-1|TRBJ1-1
CASSAQVTTEAFF
TGCGCCAGCAGTGCCCAGGTTACCACTGAAGCTTTCTTT
>TRBD1|.|TRBV20-1|TRBJ1-2
CSVDRTYGYTF
TGCAGTGTGGACAGGACCTATGGCTACACCTTC
>.|.|TRBV4-2|TRBJ2-1
CASSLRTDNEQFF
TGTGCCAGCAGCCTTAGGACTGACAATGAGCAGTTCTTC
>.|.|TRBV5-1|TRBJ1-1
CASSLIGRGNTEAFF
TGCGCCAGCAGCTTAATCGGAAGGGGGAACACTGAAGCTTTCTTT